The sequence of this TCR beta chain was determined in a study of blood T cell repertoires in COVID-19. This clone was observed a few times. Here immunoSEQ multiplex PCR was the method, and the copy in TCRdb shows in-frame clones only, minus some. The sample comprises roughly 150,000 clones, 89% of which are singletons, and approximately 2.9% rests with the top ten. Looked up from germline, CDR1 is MDHEN and CDR2 is SYDVKM. This CDR3 contains 14 residues. V was shortened by 1 base and J by 6 bases, with 12 bases between the two germline ends. The V call is TRBV28, the J call TRBJ1-1; a weak D match, TRBD1 (5 bases). The source material was peripheral blood. The sequence was collected from a man aged 60 to 75 with acute or convalescent COVID-19. The CDR3 DNA follows: TGTGCCAGCAGTTTATCCCGCAGGGTGTCTGAAGCTTTCTTT. Translated: CASSLSRRVSEAFF.